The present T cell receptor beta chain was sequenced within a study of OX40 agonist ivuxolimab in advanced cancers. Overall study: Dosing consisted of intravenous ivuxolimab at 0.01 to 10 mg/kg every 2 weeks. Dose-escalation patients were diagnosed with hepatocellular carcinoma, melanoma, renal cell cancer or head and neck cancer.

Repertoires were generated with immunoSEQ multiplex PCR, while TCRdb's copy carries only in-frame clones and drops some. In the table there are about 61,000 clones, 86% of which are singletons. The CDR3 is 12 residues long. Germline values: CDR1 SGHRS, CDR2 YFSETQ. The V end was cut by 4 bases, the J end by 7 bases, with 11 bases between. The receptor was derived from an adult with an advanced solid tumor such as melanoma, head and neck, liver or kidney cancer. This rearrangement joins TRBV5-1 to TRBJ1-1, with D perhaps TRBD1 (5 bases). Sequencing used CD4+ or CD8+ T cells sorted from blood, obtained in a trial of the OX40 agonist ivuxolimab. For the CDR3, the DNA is TGCGCCAGCAGCGAGGGACGGATTGAAGCTTTCTTT. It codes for CASSEGRIEAFF.